The clone carrying this TCR beta chain has a count of ten or more. TCR beta CDR3 amplification used RNA transcripts. First-round RT-PCR with HTBI primers preceded a second-round multiplex PCR. MiXCR, applied by TCRdb to the multiplex PCR reads, yields one record per CDR3 protein. The sample holds 300,000 to 400,000 distinct CDR3 sequences, about a sixth seen once. This specimen belongs to a study of Graves' ophthalmopathy and Graves' hyperthyroidism. Newly diagnosed, the hyperthyroidism patients had under 2 months' duration and were aged 18 to 65. PBMCs were isolated by Ficoll-Paque density gradient centrifugation, using roughly 11 ml of fresh peripheral blood as the starting material. The CDR3 totals 15 residues. The V and J ends lost 5 bases and 2 bases, in that order; junction bases with no gene match: 7. CDR1 and CDR2 from the germline V gene are MDHEN and SYDVKM.

The receptor's source is an adult woman with stable Graves' hyperthyroidism. The source material was peripheral blood. The chain is built from TRBV28 and TRBJ2-7; 9 nucleotides match TRBD1. The CDR3 nucleotides read TGTGCCAGCAGTGCCCCGGGACAGGGTACCTACGAGCAGTACTTC. It is translated as CASSAPGQGTYEQYF.